The next 28 T cell receptor beta chains were all read from a single sample in a study of blood T cell repertoires in COVID-19. Here immunoSEQ multiplex PCR was the method, and the copy in TCRdb shows in-frame clones only, minus some. Here the sample spans some 190,000 clones, less than 90% being singletons. Source material: PBMCs or T cells enriched from blood (not recorded which). These receptors all stem from a woman aged 25 to 39 who had been exposed to COVID-19.

V usage is TRBV7-2 and J usage is TRBJ1-5; weak D call: TRBD1 (5 bases). Germline CDR1 and CDR2: SGHTA and FQGNSA. Trimming took off 1 base at V and 6 bases at J, with 13 bases between the two ends. The CDR3 is made up of 15 amino acids. The CDR3 DNA reads as TGTGCCAGCAGCTTAGTTCAGGGTAAGGGTCAGCCCCAGCATTTT. Translated: CASSLVQGKGQPQHF.

This rearrangement joins TRBV27 to TRBJ1-2; 7 nucleotides agree with TRBD1. The CDR3 covers 13 residues. Germline loops: CDR1 MNHEY, CDR2 SMNVEV (reference sequence). The V gene end was trimmed by 6 bases and the J gene end by 2 bases; junction bases not matched to a gene: 3. The CDR3 DNA is TGTGCCAGCAGCAGAGGGGGCAACTATGGCTACACCTTC. Amino acid sequence: CASSRGGNYGYTF.

The gene calls are TRBV4-1 and TRBJ2-7; 10 bases line up with TRBD2. The germline gives CDR1 MGHRA, CDR2 YSYEKL. The V segment lost 4 bases and the J segment 6 bases; nucleotides outside the gene matches: 9. The CDR3 is 15 residues long. The CDR3 nucleotides are TGCGCCAGCAGCCCACTAGCGGGGTTGGGGAGCGAGCAGTACTTC. Its translation: CASSPLAGLGSEQYF.

The V gene is TRBV7-8, the J gene TRBJ1-5; TRBD1 matches 7 bases. The CDR3 extends over 15 amino acids. The J segment lost 5 bases and the V segment lost 5 bases, leaving 9 bases of the junction unmatched. Germline CDR1 reads SGHVS; CDR2 reads FQNEAQ. The CDR3 nucleotides are TGTGCCAGCAGCCTTCCGGGACAGACCCATCAGCCCCAGCATTTT. It yields the protein CASSLPGQTHQPQHF.

Note on this clone: The sample holds other DNA sequences that translate to the same CDR3. The chain joins TRBV7-2 to TRBJ2-1; 7 bases match TRBD1. Unmatched junction bases numbered 2, after V lost 1 base and J lost 8 bases. Looked up from germline, CDR1 is SGHTA and CDR2 is FQGNSA. There are 13 residues in the CDR3. Written as DNA, the CDR3 is TGTGCCAGCAGCTTAGTAGGGGGCGATGAGCAGTTCTTC. Amino acid sequence: CASSLVGGDEQFF.

This chain connects TRBV6-6 to TRBJ2-1; TRBD2 agrees at 8 bases. The germline V gene has CDR1 MNHNY and CDR2 SVGAGI (reference sequence). This CDR3 comprises 16 residues. V was pared by 3 bases and J by 8 bases, with 12 bases of the junction left unmatched. In DNA, the CDR3 is TGTGCCAGCAGTTATAACGCGGGGGGCATGAGGGATGAGCAGTTCTTC. It encodes CASSYNAGGMRDEQFF.

Remarks on this clone: A read error is possible here, since a much larger clone lies one base away. V and J are TRBV2 and TRBJ2-7; 10 positions agree with TRBD1. Germline CDR1 and CDR2: SNHLY and FYNNEI. Losses at the gene ends were 5 bases for V and 3 bases for J; bases not matched to a gene: 4. This CDR3 contains 14 residues. The CDR3 coding sequence is TGTGCCAGCAGTTCCGGGACAGGGGACTACGAGCAGTACTTC. It codes for CASSSGTGDYEQYF.

The V and J genes are TRBV7-9 and TRBJ2-7, with a possible D match to TRBD1 (5 bases). Trimming took off 1 base at V and 3 bases at J, with 7 bases between the two ends. Germline V lookup: CDR1 SEHNR, CDR2 FQNEAQ (reference sequence). The CDR3 spans 13 residues. The CDR3 DNA reads TGTGCCAGCAGCTTAGAGGACAACTACGAGCAGTACTTC. Its protein is CASSLEDNYEQYF.

The J gene is TRBJ2-7, the V gene TRBV2; TRBD2 might be the D (5 bases). Germline V gene sequence: CDR1 SNHLY, CDR2 FYNNEI. This CDR3 has 15 amino acids. V dropped 5 bases and J dropped 2 bases, with 16 bases sitting between them. This CDR3 is CASSPPGKPTYEQYF. The CDR3 coding sequence is TGTGCCAGCAGTCCCCCCGGGAAGCCAACCTACGAGCAGTACTTC.

V usage is TRBV6-2 or TRBV6-3 and J usage is TRBJ1-1; perhaps TRBD1 as D (6 bases). Germline CDR1 and CDR2: MNHEY and SVGEGT. The CDR3 runs 13 residues. V lost 2 bases, J lost 8 bases, and 12 bases lay in between. The CDR3 reads CASSYVGQTEAFF. CDR3 sequence (DNA): TGTGCCAGCAGTTACGTCGGACAGACCGAAGCTTTCTTT.

This chain joins TRBV9 and TRBJ1-2; D may be TRBD1 (5 bases). Germline V CDR1 and CDR2: SGDLS, YYNGEE. This CDR3 is built from 16 residues. V dropped 3 bases and J dropped 6 bases, with 21 bases sitting between them. CDR3 coding DNA: TGTGCCAGCAGCGCCATGGGGCAGGGAAGAGTCCATGGCTACACCTTC. Residues: CASSAMGQGRVHGYTF.

The chain couples TRBV11-2 to TRBJ1-5; D gene uncertain. The CDR3 is made up of 16 amino acids. Per germline, CDR1 SGHAT and CDR2 FQNNGV. Trimming shortened V by 1 base and J by 0 bases, and 10 bases separated the two germline ends. The CDR3 protein is CASSLGGVFSNQPQHF. The CDR3 DNA sequence: TGTGCCAGCAGCTTAGGCGGGGTCTTTAGCAATCAGCCCCAGCATTTT.

V is TRBV9 and J is TRBJ1-6, with a tentative D call TRBD1 (5 bases). The V end lost 0 bases, the J end lost 12 bases, and 7 bases lay between the germline ends. Germline assignment: CDR1 SGDLS and CDR2 YYNGEE. CDR3 length: 12 amino acids. The CDR3 loop reads CASSVGTRPLHF. CDR3 sequence (DNA): TGTGCCAGCAGCGTAGGGACACGACCCCTCCACTTT.

This chain connects TRBV30 to TRBJ2-7; D unresolved. The germline V and J ends were trimmed by 0 bases and 0 bases, with 18 bases remaining between them. Germline assignment: CDR1 GTSNPN and CDR2 SVGIG (reference sequence). This CDR3 spans 17 amino acids. The CDR3 coding sequence is TGTGCCTGGAGTGTACTGTCCGGCGCAAGGAGCTCCTACGAGCAGTACTTC. Its translation: CAWSVLSGARSSYEQYF.

This chain links TRBV6-1 with TRBJ1-2; no clear D gene. CDR3 length: 13 residues. V dropped 3 bases and J dropped 0 bases, with 5 bases sitting between them. Germline-derived CDR1 and CDR2 are MNHNS and SASEGT. This chain's CDR3 is CASSDGANYGYTF. The DNA for the CDR3 is TGTGCCAGCAGTGACGGAGCTAACTATGGCTACACCTTC.

The chain links TRBV4-1 to TRBJ2-5, with 7 bases aligning to TRBD1. The CDR3 has 19 amino acids. CDR1 and CDR2 (germline): MGHRA, YSYEKL. V gave up 0 bases and J gave up 4 bases; unmatched junction bases: 17. The CDR3 DNA sequence: TGCGCCAGCAGCCAAGAGTGGGTGCCCGGGACAGAGCTTCGAGAGACCCAGTACTTC. This gives the protein CASSQEWVPGTELRETQYF.

This sequence joins TRBV10-1 and TRBJ2-3; 9 bases line up with TRBD2. Germline CDR1 and CDR2: WNHNN and SYGVQD (reference sequence). CDR3 length equals 15 residues. Trimming cost V 3 bases and J 5 bases; bases outside gene matches: 6. CDR3 coding DNA: TGCGCCAGCAGTGATCAGCGGGGGGCCAGAGATACGCAGTATTTT. It is translated as CASSDQRGARDTQYF.

The V and J genes are TRBV19 and TRBJ2-7, with D tentatively TRBD2 (7 bases). The germline V and J ends were trimmed by 7 bases and 3 bases, with 22 bases remaining between them. Looked up from germline, CDR1 is LNHDA and CDR2 is SQIVND (reference sequence). There are 16 residues in the CDR3. For the CDR3, the DNA is TGTGCCAGTACCCCGGGCTATAGGGGGGGGCACTACGAGCAGTACTTC. This encodes CASTPGYRGGHYEQYF.

The rearrangement joins TRBV12-3 or TRBV12-4 to TRBJ1-1; 7 nucleotides agree with TRBD1. After removal of 6 bases from V and 0 bases from J, the junction contained 1 base not matched to a gene. The CDR3 is made up of 13 amino acids. In nucleotides, the CDR3 is TGTGCCAGCAGAGACAGGGTGAACACTGAAGCTTTCTTT. It codes for CASRDRVNTEAFF.

The chain combines TRBV10-3 with TRBJ1-2; TRBD1 is a possible D gene (5 bases). Trimming stripped 8 bases from V and 6 bases from J, with 19 bases between. This CDR3 has 14 amino acids. From germline, CDR1 is ENHRY and CDR2 SYGVKD. CDR3 sequence: CAIGWAGRSDGYTF. CDR3 DNA sequence: TGTGCCATCGGGTGGGCAGGGCGGAGTGATGGCTACACCTTC.

The chain has TRBV7-9 and TRBJ1-2, with D possibly matching TRBD1 (6 bases). This CDR3 spans 16 amino acids. The germline CDR1 and CDR2 sequences are SEHNR and FQNEAQ (reference sequence). The ends were cut back, 7 bases at V and 6 bases at J, with 24 bases in the middle. The CDR3: CASINRRDTSKDGYTF. As DNA, the CDR3 is TGTGCCAGCATCAACCGTAGGGACACCTCAAAGGATGGCTACACCTTC.

The chain couples TRBV27 to TRBJ1-1; 8 positions agree with TRBD1. With 8 bases clipped from V and 1 base from J, the junction kept 3 bases outside the gene matches. From germline, CDR1 is MNHEY and CDR2 SMNVEV (reference sequence). The CDR3 runs 13 residues. The CDR3 sequence: CASLGQGNTEAFF. The CDR3 DNA reads as TGTGCCAGCCTTGGACAGGGGAACACTGAAGCTTTCTTT.

This clone appeared a single time. The chain employs TRBV19 and TRBJ2-1; D is undetermined. The germline V gene encodes CDR1 LNHDA and CDR2 SQIVND (reference sequence). The CDR3 has 14 amino acids. The V and J ends lost 4 bases and 9 bases respectively, with 16 bases between them. The chain's CDR3 is CASSTRELVSEQFF. CDR3 nucleotides: TGTGCCAGTAGTACTAGAGAATTAGTCTCTGAGCAGTTCTTC. The full variable domain, completed using reference TRBV19 and TRBJ2-1, is DGGITQSPKYLFRKEGQNVTLSCEQNLNHDAMYWYRQDPGQGLRLIYYSQIVNDFQKGDIAEGYSVSREKKESFPLTVTSAQKNPTAFYLCASSTRELVSEQFFGPGTRLTVL.

The genes are TRBV5-3 and TRBJ1-4, with TRBD1 matching over 7 bases. TRBV5-3 is classed as an ORF, of uncertain function. The junction had 12 bases not matched to a gene; V was cut back by 4 bases and J by 6 bases. CDR3 length: 16 amino acids. The CDR3 region has the DNA TGTGCCAGAAGCCCGGGTTTACAGGGGCGCCATGAAAAACTGTTTTTT. As protein: CARSPGLQGRHEKLFF.

V gene TRBV7-2 combines with J gene TRBJ1-3; 7 bases line up with TRBD1. The germline gives CDR1 SGHTA, CDR2 FQGNSA. This CDR3 is built from 15 residues. V lost 5 bases and J lost 3; bases outside the gene matches: 7. CDR3 bases: TGTGCCAGCAGCCATACAGGGGTTGTTGGAAACACCATATATTTT. Residues: CASSHTGVVGNTIYF.

The chain carries TRBV4-1 and TRBJ1-4, with a possible D match to TRBD1 (6 bases). Germline V lookup: CDR1 MGHRA, CDR2 YSYEKL. CDR3 length: 18 residues. Trimming left V 6 bases short and J 0 bases short, with 20 bases between. The CDR3 coding sequence is TGCGCCAGCAGGACAGTCTGGGGGCAGGCTTCAACTAATGAAAAACTGTTTTTT. Its protein is CASRTVWGQASTNEKLFF.

The chain employs TRBV6-5 and TRBJ1-1, with TRBD1 matching 9 bases. Germline CDR1 is MNHEY and CDR2 is SVGAGI. The CDR3 loop spans 15 amino acids. Trimming at V came to 1 base and at J to 5 bases, leaving 5 bases not matched to a gene. The chain's CDR3 is CASSYWDREGTEAFF. CDR3 in DNA: TGTGCCAGCAGTTACTGGGACAGGGAGGGGACTGAAGCTTTCTTT.

The DNA of the CDR3 is TGCAGCGTTGGGACAGGGGGCGATGGCTACACCTTC. It specifies CSVGTGGDGYTF. V and J are TRBV29-1 and TRBJ1-2, with 11 bases aligning to TRBD1. Germline trimming cut 4 bases from V and 6 bases from J; bases unmatched to any gene: 1. The CDR3 loop spans 12 amino acids. The germline CDR1 and CDR2 sequences are SQVTM and ANQGSEA.